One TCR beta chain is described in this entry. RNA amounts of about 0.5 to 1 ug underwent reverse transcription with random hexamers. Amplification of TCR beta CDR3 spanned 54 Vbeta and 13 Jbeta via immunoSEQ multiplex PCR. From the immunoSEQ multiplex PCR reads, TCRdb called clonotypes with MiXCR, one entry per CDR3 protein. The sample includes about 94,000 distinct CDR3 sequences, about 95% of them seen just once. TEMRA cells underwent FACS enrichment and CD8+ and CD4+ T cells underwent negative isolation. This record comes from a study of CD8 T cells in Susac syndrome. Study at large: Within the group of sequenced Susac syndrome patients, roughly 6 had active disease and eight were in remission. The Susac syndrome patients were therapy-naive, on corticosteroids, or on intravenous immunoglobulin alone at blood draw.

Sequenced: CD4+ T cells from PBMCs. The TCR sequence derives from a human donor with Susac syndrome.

This chain's CDR3 is CASSLGGSDETQYF. The CDR3 nucleotides are TGTGCCAGCAGCTTAGGGGGCTCTGATGAGACCCAGTACTTC. J is TRBJ2-5 and V is TRBV7-2, with TRBD1 as a possible D gene (5 bases). Germline V lookup: CDR1 SGHTA, CDR2 FQGNSA. Trimming removed 1 base from V and 5 bases from J, with 11 bases in between. CDR3 length: 14 residues.